A single sample is the source of the 26 T cell receptor beta chains below, sequenced in a study of cytomegalovirus exposure and HLA in healthy donors. This PCR relied on a set of 60 Vbeta primers and 13 Jbeta primers. The repertoire was sequenced with immunoSEQ multiplex PCR; TCRdb's copy has only in-frame clones and lacks some. The data contain more than 150,000 clones, more than 70% of them singletons. The sequenced material came from PBMCs. All receptors come from a girl aged 10-17 years in good health and CMV-seropositive.

This clone was recorded once. Its ends do not fully match the called genes, so a read error is possible. CDR3 nucleotide sequence: TGTACCAGCAGCTTGGGGGGGAAACTGTTTTTT. Its translation is CTSSLGGKLFF. The chain has TRBV7-9 and TRBJ1-4, with D perhaps TRBD1 (5 bases). The CDR3 covers 11 residues. CDR1 and CDR2 (germline): SEHNR, FQNEAQ (reference sequence).

This clone was observed once. The genes are TRBV11-2 and TRBJ1-1; D possibly corresponds to TRBD1 (5 bases). The CDR3 runs 17 residues. V lost 5 bases to trimming and J lost 0 bases, with 19 bases between them. The V gene's germline CDR1 is SGHAT and CDR2 FQNNGV. The CDR3 is CASSQTSRRGMNTEAFF. The CDR3, as DNA: TGTGCCAGCAGCCAGACCTCGAGGAGGGGAATGAACACTGAAGCTTTCTTT.

This clone was seen more than once but under ten times. The rearrangement joins TRBV30 to TRBJ1-5, with 9 bases identical to TRBD1. J gave up 7 bases and V 3 bases, and 1 base lay outside the gene matches. CDR1 and CDR2 (germline): GTSNPN, SVGIG (reference sequence). The length of the CDR3 is 12 residues. The CDR3 sequence: CAWRTGGQPQHF. The CDR3 nucleotides are TGTGCCTGGAGGACAGGGGGGCAGCCCCAGCATTTT.

This rearrangement joins TRBV29-1 to TRBJ2-7, with TRBD1 as a possible D gene (5 bases). Germline V gene sequence: CDR1 SQVTM, CDR2 ANQGSEA. Trimming cost V 1 base and J 6 bases, with 13 bases left between them. The CDR3 has 13 amino acids. The CDR3 sequence: CSVEGGLKREQYF. The CDR3 DNA follows: TGCAGCGTTGAAGGGGGCCTAAAGCGCGAGCAGTACTTC.

The chain links TRBV19 to TRBJ1-2; TRBD1 is a possible D gene (5 bases). This CDR3 comprises 17 residues. Trimming removed 6 bases at V and 0 bases at J, with 20 bases between. The germline V gene has CDR1 LNHDA and CDR2 SQIVND (reference sequence). The CDR3 region has the DNA TGTGCCAGTAGACATCCTTTGGGGCGGGGCCCTAACTATGGCTACACCTTC. It yields the protein CASRHPLGRGPNYGYTF.

The CDR3 coding sequence is TGTGCCAGCAGCTTCGGGGGGACAAACTATGGCTACACCTTC. Amino acid sequence: CASSFGGTNYGYTF. The rearrangement joins TRBV7-2 to TRBJ1-2; possible D gene TRBD1, 6 bases. V lost 3 bases and J 2 bases, leaving 10 bases between the germline ends. The CDR3 contains 14 residues. Germline V lookup: CDR1 SGHTA, CDR2 FQGNSA.

V usage is TRBV4-3 and J usage is TRBJ1-2; D might be TRBD1 (6 bases). Looked up from germline, CDR1 is LGHNA and CDR2 is YSLEER. The CDR3 runs to 15 residues. Trimming pared 0 bases from V and 4 bases from J, leaving 12 bases between. The DNA of the CDR3 is TGCGCCAGCAGCCAAGATCTACAGGGCCCCTATGGCTACACCTTC. This translates into CASSQDLQGPYGYTF.

Only a few counts were recorded for this clone. The gene calls are TRBV25-1 and TRBJ2-1; possibly TRBD2 for D (5 bases). CDR3 size: 14 residues. V was cut by 1 base and J by 7 bases, with 11 bases left in between. Germline-derived CDR1 and CDR2 are MGHDK and SYGVNS. CDR3 sequence: CASSESGPGNEQFF. The CDR3 nucleotides read TGTGCCAGCAGTGAATCGGGCCCGGGGAATGAGCAGTTCTTC.

The chain uses TRBV9 and TRBJ2-7; 8 nucleotides match TRBD2. Germline V gene lookup returns CDR1 SGDLS and CDR2 YYNGEE. This CDR3 spans 15 amino acids. The junction had 4 bases not matched to a gene; V was cut back by 0 bases and J by 2 bases. This chain's CDR3 is CASSVAGGATYEQYF. CDR3 DNA sequence: TGTGCCAGCAGCGTAGCGGGGGGGGCTACCTACGAGCAGTACTTC.

This chain connects TRBV19 to TRBJ2-2; 7 bases align to TRBD1. J gave up 6 bases and V 4 bases, and 5 bases lay outside the gene matches. Germline V gene sequence: CDR1 LNHDA, CDR2 SQIVND (reference sequence). The CDR3 is made up of 14 amino acids. The CDR3 DNA reads TGTGCCAGTAGTAGGGTAGGGGGCCCCGGGGAGCTGTTTTTT. Protein sequence: CASSRVGGPGELFF.

The chain has TRBV10-2 and TRBJ2-5; possible D gene TRBD1, 6 bases. The J call may be mistaken, given a closer DNA end match to TRBJ2-7. CDR1 and CDR2 from the germline V gene are WSHSY and SAAADI. The length of the CDR3 is 13 residues. CDR3 in amino acids: CASMGRDNYEQYF. CDR3 bases: TGCGCCAGCATGGGCAGGGACAACTACGAGCAGTACTTC.

The rearrangement links TRBV6-1 to TRBJ2-7; D perhaps matches TRBD2 (7 bases). The ends were cut back, 11 bases at V and 6 bases at J, with 11 bases in the middle. This CDR3 is built from 10 residues. Germline CDR1 is MNHNS and CDR2 is SASEGT. CDR3 sequence reads: CAGGAAEQYF. CDR3 nucleotide sequence: TGTGCCGGGGGGGCGGCCGAGCAGTACTTC.

This rearrangement joins TRBV7-2 to TRBJ2-4; TRBD2 matches at 10 bases. Germline V CDR1 and CDR2: SGHTA, FQGNSA. V dropped 3 bases and J dropped 0; count of bases not matched to a gene: 11. The CDR3 extends over 19 amino acids. The CDR3 DNA follows: TGTGCCAGCAGCTTGGATGGGCTAGCGGGGGAACTAGCCAAAAACATTCAGTACTTC. Its translation is CASSLDGLAGELAKNIQYF.

The chain is built from TRBV27 and TRBJ2-1, with a possible D match to TRBD2 (6 bases). Germline CDR1 is MNHEY and CDR2 is SMNVEV (reference sequence). V lost 3 bases to trimming and J lost 7 bases, with 16 bases between them. The CDR3 contains 15 residues. The CDR3 region has the DNA TGTGCCAGCAGTTTTTTTACGGGAGCTGGTAATGAGCAGTTCTTC. It translates to CASSFFTGAGNEQFF.

The gene calls are TRBV2 and TRBJ2-5; 10 nucleotides agree with TRBD2. Germline assignment: CDR1 SNHLY and CDR2 FYNNEI. CDR3 length equals 15 residues. The J segment lost 5 bases and the V segment lost 2 bases, leaving 5 bases of the junction unmatched. The CDR3 spells CASSENTSGMETQYF. CDR3 nucleotide sequence: TGTGCCAGCAGTGAAAACACTAGCGGGATGGAGACCCAGTACTTC.

This clone was observed a few times. The chain has TRBV30 and TRBJ2-7; a possible D gene is TRBD1 (5 bases). Germline values: CDR1 GTSNPN, CDR2 SVGIG (reference sequence). Trimming pared 0 bases from V and 2 bases from J, leaving 14 bases between. There are 15 residues in the CDR3. The CDR3 DNA follows: TGTGCCTGGAGTGTAGGGGCAGCTATGACCTACGAGCAGTACTTC. The encoded protein is CAWSVGAAMTYEQYF. Supplemented by reference TRBV30 and TRBJ2-7, the full variable domain reads SQTIHQWPATLVQPVGSPLSLECTVEGTSNPNLYWYRQAAGRGLQLLFYSVGIGQISSEVPQNLSASRPQDRQFILSSKKLLLSDSGFYLCAWSVGAAMTYEQYFGPGTRLTVT.

The chain uses TRBV6-4 and TRBJ2-7, with D unclear. Between the trimmed V and J ends, which lost 11 bases and 0 bases, there was a span of 11 bases. Germline V gives CDR1 MRHNA, CDR2 SNTAGT. The CDR3 consists of 12 residues. The DNA for the CDR3 is TGTGCCCCACCGCGAAGCTCCTACGAGCAGTACTTC. Amino acid sequence: CAPPRSSYEQYF.

This chain connects TRBV5-4 to TRBJ2-5; TRBD1 might be the D (6 bases). CDR3 length: 16 amino acids. In germline, CDR1 is SGHNT, CDR2 YYREEE (reference sequence). V was trimmed by 2 bases and J by 2 bases, leaving 16 bases between them. The CDR3 protein is CASSFGYRARQETQYF. The CDR3, as DNA: TGTGCCAGCAGCTTTGGGTACAGGGCTCGGCAAGAGACCCAGTACTTC.

The chain is built from TRBV4-1 and TRBJ2-5; 11 bases map to TRBD2. Germline V CDR1 and CDR2: MGHRA, YSYEKL. The V and J ends lost 4 bases and 1 base, in that order; junction bases with no gene match: 20. CDR3 size: 21 residues. The DNA of the CDR3 is TGCGCCAGCAGCCCCAAGTGGGCACCCGAGGGTCTAGCGGGAGGCCAAGAGACCCAGTACTTC. It yields the protein CASSPKWAPEGLAGGQETQYF.

The rearrangement links TRBV11-1 to TRBJ2-7; the D is unclear. Between the trimmed V and J ends, which lost 6 bases and 0 bases, there was a span of 9 bases. CDR3 length: 13 residues. Germline V gives CDR1 SGHAT, CDR2 FQDESV (reference sequence). The CDR3 is CASSLPGSYEQYF. CDR3 DNA sequence: TGTGCCAGCAGTCTTCCAGGCTCCTACGAGCAGTACTTC.

The chain employs TRBV7-8 and TRBJ2-2, with TRBD1 as a possible D gene (6 bases). The germline V gene encodes CDR1 SGHVS and CDR2 FQNEAQ. The V gene lost 1 base and the J gene lost 4 bases, with 16 bases spanning the gap. The CDR3 covers 17 residues. This CDR3 reads CASSLGYRVGGTGELFF. Here the CDR3 DNA reads TGTGCCAGCAGCTTAGGCTACAGGGTTGGAGGCACCGGGGAGCTGTTTTTT.

As DNA, the CDR3 is TGTGCCTGGAGTGCGTCCTTCTCTGGAAACACCATATATTTT. Translated, it gives CAWSASFSGNTIYF. The chain links TRBV30 to TRBJ1-3; D ambiguous. Germline CDR1 is GTSNPN and CDR2 is SVGIG (reference sequence). CDR3 size: 14 residues. V was clipped by 1 base and J by 0 bases, with 7 bases between them.

The rearrangement uses TRBV6-1 and TRBJ2-3, with TRBD1 as a possible D gene (6 bases). There are 15 residues in the CDR3. Germline V gene sequence: CDR1 MNHNS, CDR2 SASEGT. With 4 bases removed from V and 2 bases from J, the gap between germline ends came to 13 bases. This chain's CDR3 is CASSGGAGVTDTQYF. CDR3 nucleotide sequence: TGTGCCAGCAGTGGTGGGGCAGGGGTCACAGATACGCAGTATTTT.

The CDR3 sequence: CASSQGLAGEDTQYF. The CDR3 DNA reads as TGTGCCAGCAGCCAAGGACTAGCGGGAGAAGATACGCAGTATTTT. J is TRBJ2-3 and V is TRBV14, with TRBD2 matching 12 bases. CDR1 and CDR2 from the germline V gene are SGHDN and FVKESK. Losses at the gene ends were 1 base for V and 5 bases for J; bases not matched to a gene: 1. CDR3 size: 15 residues. Based on the CDR3 plus reference TRBV14 and TRBJ2-3, the full variable domain is EAGVTQFPSHSVIEKGQTVTLRCDPISGHDNLYWYRRVMGKEIKFLLHFVKESKQDESGMPNNRFLAERTGGTYSTLKVQPAELEDSGVYFCASSQGLAGEDTQYFGPGTRLTVL.

The rearrangement joins TRBV5-1 to TRBJ2-7; 11 nucleotides line up with TRBD2. The CDR3 has 16 amino acids. Germline lookup yields CDR1 SGHRS and CDR2 YFSETQ. V shed 4 bases, J shed 0 bases, and the junction held 6 bases outside the gene matches. CDR3 sequence reads: CASSRGTSGFSYEQYF. CDR3 in DNA: TGCGCCAGCAGCCGAGGGACTAGCGGATTCTCCTACGAGCAGTACTTC.

The V call is TRBV18, the J call TRBJ2-7; D perhaps matches TRBD1 (6 bases). CDR1 is KGHSH, CDR2 LQKENI, per germline. Trimming took 5 bases from V and 2 from J, leaving 19 bases between them. This CDR3 has 16 amino acids. The CDR3 is CASSAIPGQTTYEQYF. CDR3 coding DNA: TGTGCCAGCTCAGCGATTCCGGGACAAACTACCTACGAGCAGTACTTC.